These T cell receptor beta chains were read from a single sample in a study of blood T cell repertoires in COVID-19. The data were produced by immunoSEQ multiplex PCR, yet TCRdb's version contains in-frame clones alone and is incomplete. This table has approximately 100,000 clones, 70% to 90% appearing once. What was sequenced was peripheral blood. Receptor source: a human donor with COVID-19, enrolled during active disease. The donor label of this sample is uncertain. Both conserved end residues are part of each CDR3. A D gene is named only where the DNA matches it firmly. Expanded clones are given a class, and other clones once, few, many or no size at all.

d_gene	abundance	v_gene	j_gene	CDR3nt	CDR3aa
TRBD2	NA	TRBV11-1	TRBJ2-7	TGTGCCAGCAGCCTTTCGGCGGGACTACACAACGAGCAGTACTTC	CASSLSAGLHNEQYF
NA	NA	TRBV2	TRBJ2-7	TGTGCCAGCAGTGAACCGGTAGCCCCCGGAGCATACGAGCAGTACTTC	CASSEPVAPGAYEQYF
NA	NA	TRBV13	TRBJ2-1	TGTGCCAGCAGTAACAACTCAAATGGACTAAAGCAGTTCTTC	CASSNNSNGLKQFF
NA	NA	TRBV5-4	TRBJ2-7	TGTGCCAGCAGCTTGGACAGGGCTCACGAGCAGTACTTC	CASSLDRAHEQYF
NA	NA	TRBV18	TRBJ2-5	TGTGCCAGCTCACCATATCGCCCCGAGGAGACCCAGTACTTC	CASSPYRPEETQYF
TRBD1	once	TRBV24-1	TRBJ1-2	TGTGCCACCAGTGACCCCGGGACAGGGGGCGCTGATGGCTACACCTTC	CATSDPGTGGADGYTF
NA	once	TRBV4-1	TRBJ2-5	TGCGCCAGCAGCTTTCGGGACTCCTCCATTATACCGGAGACCCAGTACTTC	CASSFRDSSIIPETQYF
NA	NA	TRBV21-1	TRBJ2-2	TGTGCCAGCAGCAAAGTAAATGTAGAGAACACCGGGGAGCTGTTTTTT	CASSKVNVENTGELFF
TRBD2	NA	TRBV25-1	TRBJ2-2	TGTGCCAGCAGTGAAACAGCGGGGGCGAACACCGGGGAGCTGTTTTTT	CASSETAGANTGELFF
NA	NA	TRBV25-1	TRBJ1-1	TGTGCCAGCAGTGAGGGGAGATGGACTGAAGCTTTCTTT	CASSEGRWTEAFF
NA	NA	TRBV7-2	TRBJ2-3	TGTGCCAGCAGCCCTTCCGCGGGTACGCAGTATTTT	CASSPSAGTQYF
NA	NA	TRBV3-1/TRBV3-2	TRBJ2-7	TGTGCCAGCAGCCAAGGATCATCAGGGGCCCCCTACGAGCAGTACTTC	CASSQGSSGAPYEQYF
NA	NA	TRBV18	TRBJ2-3	TGTGCCAGCTCACCAGTAGGGGACACAGATACGCAGTATTTT	CASSPVGDTDTQYF
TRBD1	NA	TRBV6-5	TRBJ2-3	TGTGCCAGCAGTTACTCGAGACAGGGGGGAGATACGCAGTATTTT	CASSYSRQGGDTQYF
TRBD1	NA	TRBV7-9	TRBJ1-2	TGTGCCAGCAGCACTAACAGGGGTACTAACTATGGCTACACCTTC	CASSTNRGTNYGYTF
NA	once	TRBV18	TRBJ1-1	TGTGCCAGCTCACCGCCGGGGGGGCGTGGTGCCATGAACACTGAAGCTTTCTTT	CASSPPGGRGAMNTEAFF
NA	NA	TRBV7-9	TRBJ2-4	TGTGCCAGCAGCCCTATTGCCGGGGCCAAAAACATTCAGTACTTC	CASSPIAGAKNIQYF
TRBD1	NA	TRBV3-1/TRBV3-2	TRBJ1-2	TGTGCCAGCAGCCCACAGGGGAACTATGGCTACACCTTC	CASSPQGNYGYTF
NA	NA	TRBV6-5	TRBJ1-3	TGTGCCTGCGGCCACGGAAACACCATATATTTT	CACGHGNTIYF
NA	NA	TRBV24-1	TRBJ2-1	TGTGCCACCAGTGACCAGGACAATGAGCAGTTCTTC	CATSDQDNEQFF
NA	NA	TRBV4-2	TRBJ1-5	TGTGCCAGCAGCCAAGATGTTAGCGGATCCCCGCCCCAGCATTTT	CASSQDVSGSPPQHF
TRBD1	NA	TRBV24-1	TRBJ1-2	TGTGCCACCAGTGATTCAAGCGTACAGGGGTTCCTATTCGGACCAAACTATGGCTACACCTTC	CATSDSSVQGFLFGPNYGYTF
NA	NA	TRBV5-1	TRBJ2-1	TGCGCCAGCAGCCTCATTAAGAGCTCCTACAATGAGCAGTTCTTC	CASSLIKSSYNEQFF